The subject of this entry is one T cell receptor (beta chain). The antigen remains undetermined. With 1 base removed from V and 4 bases from J, the gap between germline ends came to 13 bases. The CDR3 extends over 15 amino acids. The V gene's germline CDR1 is MNHNS and CDR2 SASEGT. This sample was included in a study of cytomegalovirus exposure and HLA in healthy donors. The overall study: Researchers found that roughly 81% of 300 to 450 genotyped donors fell within the Caucasian-associated ancestry cluster.

The PCR had 60 Vbeta and 13 Jbeta primers. This table comes from immunoSEQ multiplex PCR, and its TCRdb copy is limited to in-frame clones, with some not included. Of more than 95,000 clones listed, around a tenth are singletons. The study, taken as a whole, reports: In vitro data verified a few CMV-associated chains as specific for CMV antigens. Likely technical artifact: a cluster of highly shared sequence variants.

V gene TRBV6-1 combines with J gene TRBJ1-1; D perhaps matches TRBD1 (5 bases). Specimen: PBMCs. The source is a man aged 35 to 55 in good health and CMV-seropositive. The CDR3 loop reads CASSEVGGDGTEAFF. CDR3 sequence (DNA): TGTGCCAGCAGTGAAGTGGGAGGGGATGGCACTGAAGCTTTCTTT.